Detailed here is one T cell receptor beta chain. Original processing notes: Estimation of nucleated cell counts was performed using reference gene primer amplification. Sequencing was performed with immunoSEQ multiplex PCR; in TCRdb, only in-frame clones are kept and a portion is missing. V, J and clone size were drawn from that table, and D and trimming were deduced from the DNA. The data show 100,000 to 150,000 clones, more than 75% seen once. The data derive from a study of blood T cell repertoires in COVID-19. Study-level background: Specimens from acute and convalescent COVID-19 originated in the United States, Italy and Spain. The cDNA or gDNA used as material had been derived from T cells, B-cell-depleted T cells, or PBMCs.

This clonotype was obtained from a woman in her forties or fifties with acute or convalescent COVID-19. The sequenced sample consisted of peripheral blood.

Written as DNA, the CDR3 is TGTGCCAGCAGTTACGGGACAGAAAAGGCTTTCTTT. It yields the protein CASSYGTEKAFF. J is TRBJ1-1 and V is TRBV6-2 or TRBV6-3; 7 positions agree with TRBD1. V shed 2 bases, J shed 11 bases, and the junction held 5 bases outside the gene matches. The CDR3 sequence is 12 residues long. Per the germline V gene, CDR1 is MNHEY and CDR2 is SVGEGT.